Listed below are T cell receptor beta chains from one sample, sequenced in a study of CD4 T cells in relation to SARS-CoV-2 and coronaviruses. Method: immunoSEQ multiplex PCR; TCRdb's copy keeps in-frame clones and lacks some. The sample gives 28,000 or so clones, roughly 81% of which show up once; 15% to 20% is in the top ten. These receptors lack a known antigen. Sequencing input: CD4+ T cells from PBMCs, cultured in vitro. All receptors come from a human donor in good health. Each CDR3 is given without its conserved first and last residue. Each record gives: J gene, V gene, CDR3 protein.

TRBJ1-2,TRBV5-6,ASSFSDRLTGYT
TRBJ1-1,TRBV6-5,ASSSQGSNTEAF
TRBJ1-2,TRBV12-3/TRBV12-4,PAREDSSYGYT
TRBJ1-1,TRBV5-6,ASSATGETEAF
TRBJ1-2,TRBV12-3/TRBV12-4,ASSLNLYHGYT
TRBJ2-7,TRBV3-1/TRBV3-2,ASSEAGPTYEQY
TRBJ1-5,TRBV20-1,SASGEVDQPQH
TRBJ2-3,TRBV18,ASSPPLAGAFTDTQY
TRBJ2-1,TRBV6-5,ASKTSGAYNEQF
TRBJ1-4,TRBV15,ATSARAGNEKLF
TRBJ1-2,TRBV5-6,ASSPGFYNYGYT
TRBJ2-5,TRBV11-1,ASSADRGRLETQY
TRBJ1-4,TRBV1,TSLSRGSEKLF
TRBJ2-7,TRBV2,ASSEAWQAVSSYEQY
TRBJ1-2,TRBV6-5,ASSWTGALNYGYT
TRBJ2-7,TRBV11-3,ASSLGGPSYEQY
TRBJ1-2,TRBV27,ASSLALRRGSLSGYT